The 9 T cell receptor beta chains given below trace back to one sample, sequenced in a study of blood T cell repertoires in COVID-19. The data were produced by immunoSEQ multiplex PCR, yet TCRdb's version contains in-frame clones alone and is incomplete. Of over 90,000 clones listed, around 90% are singletons. The sequenced sample was peripheral blood. The receptors come from a man in his fifties or sixties in a cohort sampled during active COVID-19.

The rearrangement joins TRBV29-1 to TRBJ1-4, with D possibly matching TRBD1 (6 bases). Germline V gene lookup returns CDR1 SQVTM and CDR2 ANQGSEA. V gave up 5 bases and J gave up 4 bases, with 11 bases separating them. This CDR3 is built from 13 residues. The CDR3 region is CSVSRGNNEKLFF. The CDR3 DNA follows: TGCAGCGTTAGCAGGGGAAATAATGAAAAACTGTTTTTT.

The V and J genes are TRBV2 and TRBJ1-2, with D uncertain. Trimming removed 4 bases at V and 8 bases at J, with 8 bases between. In germline, CDR1 is SNHLY, CDR2 FYNNEI. This CDR3 contains 11 residues. Here the CDR3 DNA reads TGTGCCAGCAGTGGGGCCGGAGGCTACACCTTC. This codes for CASSGAGGYTF.

The rearrangement uses TRBV11-2 and TRBJ2-1; D possibly corresponds to TRBD2 (6 bases). V lost 1 base and J lost 0, with 10 bases in between. The CDR3 extends over 16 amino acids. Germline V gives CDR1 SGHAT, CDR2 FQNNGV. The chain's CDR3 is CASSLGGDPSYNEQFF. DNA of the CDR3: TGTGCCAGCAGCTTAGGCGGGGACCCCTCCTACAATGAGCAGTTCTTC.

The J gene is TRBJ1-1, the V gene TRBV4-2, with no clear D. Germline V gene lookup returns CDR1 LGHNA and CDR2 YNFKEQ. The ends were cut back, 1 base at V and 3 bases at J, with 12 bases in the middle. The length of the CDR3 is 15 residues. The CDR3 DNA reads TGTGCCAGCAGCCAAGTGTCGGTCGTCCACACTGAAGCTTTCTTT. This sequence encodes CASSQVSVVHTEAFF.

The rearrangement links TRBV6-5 to TRBJ1-3; tentative D call: TRBD1 (5 bases). There are 14 residues in the CDR3. V lost 6 bases, J lost 0 bases, and 9 bases lay in between. Germline-derived CDR1 and CDR2 are MNHEY and SVGAGI. CDR3 region: CASSPQGSGNTIYF. CDR3 nucleotide sequence: TGTGCCAGCAGCCCCCAGGGCTCTGGAAACACCATATATTTT.

In its sample, this clone was seen a few times. The chain recombines TRBV14 with TRBJ1-2, with a possible D match to TRBD1 (5 bases). The CDR3 extends over 14 amino acids. The germline gives CDR1 SGHDN, CDR2 FVKESK. The ends were cut back, 3 bases at V and 2 bases at J, with 10 bases in the middle. Written as DNA, the CDR3 is TGTGCCAGCAGCCACGGGGGGTACAACTATGGCTACACCTTC. Translating it yields CASSHGGYNYGYTF.

The chain is built from TRBV7-2 and TRBJ2-1; 7 bases are a match to TRBD1. Germline V gene lookup returns CDR1 SGHTA and CDR2 FQGNSA. There are 14 residues in the CDR3. V gave up 1 base and J gave up 7 bases; unmatched junction bases: 4. The CDR3 coding sequence is TGTGCCAGCAGCTTAGAGGGACAGACAAATGAGCAGTTCTTC. Encoded protein: CASSLEGQTNEQFF.

The table lists this clone with a few counts. The DNA of the CDR3 is TGTGCCAGCACAGGGACAGGGACTAGGGAGCAGTACTTC. Amino acids: CASTGTGTREQYF. The V gene is TRBV28, the J gene TRBJ2-7; tentative D call: TRBD1 (9 bases). The CDR3 sequence is 13 residues long. Trimming took off 7 bases at V and 7 bases at J, with 17 bases between the two ends. From germline, CDR1 is MDHEN and CDR2 SYDVKM.

The chain couples TRBV4-1 to TRBJ2-2, with D hard to call. Germline-derived CDR1 and CDR2 are MGHRA and YSYEKL. The CDR3 runs 14 residues. The V gene lost 0 bases and the J gene lost 5 bases, with 7 bases spanning the gap. The CDR3 spells CASSQDEITGELFF. CDR3 sequence (DNA): TGCGCCAGCAGCCAAGATGAGATAACCGGGGAGCTGTTTTTT.